This T cell receptor (beta chain) was sequenced during a study of T cell changes during pregnancy in multiple sclerosis. Sequenced by immunoSEQ multiplex PCR; TCRdb stores in-frame clones only, minus some. This table has 81,000 or so clones, 90% to 95% appearing once. The sequence derives from a female donor in good health, serving as a control in a pregnancy study. Some clones in this sample may be carry-over from other donors' samples. The material sequenced was PBMCs, taken in the first trimester of pregnancy.

CDR3 sequence (DNA): TGTGCCAGCAGCCTGGACAGGATCGGTGAGCAGTTCTTC. It codes for CASSLDRIGEQFF. The J gene is TRBJ2-1, the V gene TRBV7-7, with 7 bases lining up with TRBD1. There are 13 residues in the CDR3. Losses at the gene ends were 5 bases for V and 9 bases for J; bases not matched to a gene: 7. The V gene's germline CDR1 is SSHAT and CDR2 FNYEAQ (reference sequence). Drawing the rest from reference TRBV7-7 and TRBJ2-1, the complete variable domain is GAGVSQSPRYKVTKRGQDVTLRCDPISSHATLYWYQQALGQGPEFLTYFNYEAQPDKSGLPSDRFSAERPEGSISTLTIQRTEQRDSAMYRCASSLDRIGEQFFGPGTRLTVL.